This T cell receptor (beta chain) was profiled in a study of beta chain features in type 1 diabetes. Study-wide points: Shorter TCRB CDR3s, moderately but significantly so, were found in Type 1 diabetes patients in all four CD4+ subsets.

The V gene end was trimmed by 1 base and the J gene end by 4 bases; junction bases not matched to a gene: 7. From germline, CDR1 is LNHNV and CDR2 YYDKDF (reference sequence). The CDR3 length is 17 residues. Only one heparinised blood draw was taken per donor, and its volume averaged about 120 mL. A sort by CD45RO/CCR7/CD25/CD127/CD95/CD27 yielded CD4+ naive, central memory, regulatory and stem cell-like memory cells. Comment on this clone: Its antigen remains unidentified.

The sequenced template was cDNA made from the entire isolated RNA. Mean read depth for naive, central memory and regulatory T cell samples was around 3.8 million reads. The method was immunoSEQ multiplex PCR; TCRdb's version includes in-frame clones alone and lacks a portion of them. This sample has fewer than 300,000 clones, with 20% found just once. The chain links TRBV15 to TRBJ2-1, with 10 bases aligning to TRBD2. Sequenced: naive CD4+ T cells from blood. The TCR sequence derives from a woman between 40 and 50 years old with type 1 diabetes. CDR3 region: CATSRVLAGRPYNEQFF. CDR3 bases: TGTGCCACCAGCAGAGTACTAGCGGGACGCCCTTACAATGAGCAGTTCTTC.